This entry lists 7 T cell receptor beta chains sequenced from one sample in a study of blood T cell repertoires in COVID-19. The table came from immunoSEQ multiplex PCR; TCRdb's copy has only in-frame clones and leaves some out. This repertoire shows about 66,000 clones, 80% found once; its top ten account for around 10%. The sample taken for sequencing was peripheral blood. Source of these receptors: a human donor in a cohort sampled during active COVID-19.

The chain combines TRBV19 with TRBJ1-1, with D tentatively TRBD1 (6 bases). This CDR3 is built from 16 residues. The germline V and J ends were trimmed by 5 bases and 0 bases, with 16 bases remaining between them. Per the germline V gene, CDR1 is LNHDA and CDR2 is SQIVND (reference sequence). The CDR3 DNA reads TGTGCCAGTAGTCCGAGCCCGGGACAAGTGAACACTGAAGCTTTCTTT. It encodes CASSPSPGQVNTEAFF.

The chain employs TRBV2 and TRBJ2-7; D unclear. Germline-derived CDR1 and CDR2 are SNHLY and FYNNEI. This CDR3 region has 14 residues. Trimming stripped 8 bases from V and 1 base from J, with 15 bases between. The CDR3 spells CASSFAGGSYEQYF. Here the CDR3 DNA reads TGTGCCAGCTCCTTCGCAGGTGGGTCCTACGAGCAGTACTTC.

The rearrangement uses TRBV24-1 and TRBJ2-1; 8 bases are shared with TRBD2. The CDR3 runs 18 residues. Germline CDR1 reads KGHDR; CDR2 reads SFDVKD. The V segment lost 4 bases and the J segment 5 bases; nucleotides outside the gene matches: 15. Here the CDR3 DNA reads TGTGCCACCAGTGACCCCCTCGGCCCGGGAGGGCCCCACAATGAGCAGTTCTTC. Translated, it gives CATSDPLGPGGPHNEQFF.

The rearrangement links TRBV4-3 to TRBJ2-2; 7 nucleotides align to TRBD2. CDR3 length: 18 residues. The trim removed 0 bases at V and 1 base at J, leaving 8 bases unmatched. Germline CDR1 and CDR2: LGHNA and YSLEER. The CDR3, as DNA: TGCGCCAGCAGCCAAGATCTTTCTAGCGGTGGGAACACCGGGGAGCTGTTTTTT. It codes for CASSQDLSSGGNTGELFF.

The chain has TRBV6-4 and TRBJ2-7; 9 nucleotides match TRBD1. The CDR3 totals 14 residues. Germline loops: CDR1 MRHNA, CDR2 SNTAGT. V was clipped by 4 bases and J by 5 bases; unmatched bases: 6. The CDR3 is CASSGRDRAHEQYF. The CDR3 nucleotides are TGTGCCAGCAGTGGCCGGGACAGGGCCCACGAGCAGTACTTC.

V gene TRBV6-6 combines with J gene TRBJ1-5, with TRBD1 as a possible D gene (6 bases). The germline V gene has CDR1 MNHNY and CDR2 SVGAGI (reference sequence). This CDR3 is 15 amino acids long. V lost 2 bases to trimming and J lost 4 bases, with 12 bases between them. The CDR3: CASSYVDRLNQPQHF. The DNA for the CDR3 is TGTGCCAGCAGTTACGTGGACAGACTAAATCAGCCCCAGCATTTT.

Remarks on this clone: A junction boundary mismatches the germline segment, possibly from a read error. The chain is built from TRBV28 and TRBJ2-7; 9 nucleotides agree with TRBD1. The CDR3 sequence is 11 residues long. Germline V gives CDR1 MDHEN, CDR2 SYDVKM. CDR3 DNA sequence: TGTGCCAGCAGTGAACAGGGGGCGAGACAATTC. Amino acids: CASSEQGARQF.